This entry lists 10 T cell receptor beta chains sequenced from one sample in a study of monozygotic twins with inflammatory bowel disease. With the 5' RACE reads reprocessed, TCRdb shows one record per CDR3 protein and no DNA. The sample holds 400,000 or so distinct CDR3 sequences. Sequencing input: blood. The origin of the receptors is a human donor with ulcerative colitis or Crohn's disease, or a healthy co-twin of an affected twin (not recorded which).

The chain couples TRBV6-2 or TRBV6-3 to TRBJ2-5. Per germline, CDR1 MNHEY and CDR2 SVGEGT. The CDR3 has 14 residues. CDR3 residues: CASSYWTEQETQYF.

The chain carries TRBV12-3 or TRBV12-4 and TRBJ2-3; the TCRdb D gene call, TRBD1, has no DNA to confirm it. The CDR3 has 15 amino acids. The CDR3 sequence is CASSFRDGSTDTQYF.

The chain couples TRBV12-3 or TRBV12-4 to TRBJ1-6; TCRdb lists TRBD1, though no DNA is available to test this call. This CDR3 spans 15 amino acids. Here the CDR3 reads CASRPRQGANSPLHF.

V gene TRBV20-1 combines with J gene TRBJ1-6. The length of the CDR3 is 15 residues. Germline CDR1 reads DFQATT; CDR2 reads SNEGSKA (reference sequence). The CDR3 protein is CSATPPYGHNSPLHF.

The J gene is TRBJ2-3, the V gene TRBV7-3. Germline CDR1 reads SGHTA; CDR2 reads FQGTGA. The CDR3 totals 13 residues. CDR3: CASRTGSTDTQYF.

The chain recombines TRBV7-2 with TRBJ1-2; the TCRdb D gene call, TRBD1, has no DNA to confirm it. Looked up from germline, CDR1 is SGHTA and CDR2 is FQGNSA. The CDR3 runs 14 residues. This chain's CDR3 is CASSLAPGTYGYTF.

The chain has TRBV18 and TRBJ1-1. The CDR3 consists of 17 residues. Germline assignment: CDR1 KGHSH and CDR2 LQKENI. The CDR3 here is CASSPIAGLQSNTEAFF.

The chain recombines TRBV12-3 or TRBV12-4 with TRBJ2-2; TCRdb selects TRBD1, and the lack of DNA leaves this call unchecked. This CDR3 spans 17 amino acids. Here the CDR3 reads CASSSGSTTGNTGELFF.

This chain uses TRBV18 with TRBJ1-2; the D call of TRBD1 rests on TCRdb alone, since no DNA is present to check it. Germline V gives CDR1 KGHSH, CDR2 LQKENI. The CDR3 runs 12 residues. The CDR3 sequence: CASSQNPDGYTF.

V and J are TRBV21-1 and TRBJ1-1; TCRdb calls TRBD1, which cannot be checked without DNA. TRBV21-1 is a pseudogene locus. This CDR3 region has 14 residues. The chain's CDR3 is CASSREGASPGAFF.